This T cell receptor (beta chain) was obtained from a study of a mutant IDH1 vaccine in newly diagnosed glioma. For the study at large: Once 4-6 weeks had passed after radiotherapy alone, vaccination started, or it started with temozolomide cycles.

This clone was seen more than once but under ten times. Its antigen is not known. Documented time point: week 23, last vaccination. Vaccine doses each comprised 300 ug of mutant IDH1 20-mer peptide, with topical imiquimod. Generated by immunoSEQ multiplex PCR, the TCRdb table keeps only in-frame clones and is missing some. The sample lists around 40,000 clones; around 74% were seen once. Germline V lookup: CDR1 GTSNPN, CDR2 SVGIG (reference sequence). The CDR3 covers 14 residues. V was shortened by 0 bases and J by 0 bases, with 8 bases between the two germline ends. This material consisted of PBMCs, taken from a glioma patient whose treatment included an IDH1 peptide vaccine. The genes are TRBV30 and TRBJ1-1, with D uncertain. The receptor was derived from a man in his fifties with glioma. In nucleotides, the CDR3 is TGTGCCTGGAGTGTGGGCAGAATGAACACTGAAGCTTTCTTT. As protein: CAWSVGRMNTEAFF.